The T cell receptor beta chain described here comes from a study of blood T cell repertoires in COVID-19. Across the whole study: Some COVID-19 samples were acute and others convalescent; all came from the United States, Italy and Spain. The analysed material was cDNA or gDNA that came from T cells, B-cell-depleted T cells, or PBMCs.

This clone has a single count. Trimming stripped 1 base from V and 5 bases from J, with 14 bases between. CDR3 size: 15 residues. Germline V gives CDR1 SGHTA, CDR2 FQGNSA. Per the original methods: Researchers report that nucleated cell counts were estimated from reference gene primer amplification. TCRdb keeps only in-frame clones here, not all; method: immunoSEQ multiplex PCR. D and trimming come from the DNA, and the V and J calls and clone size come from that table. This sample carries about 210,000 clones, approximately 87% of them seen once, and the ten largest clones take 0.6% to 0.9%. What was sequenced was peripheral blood. The clonotype comes from a woman in her sixties or seventies with acute or convalescent COVID-19. This chain uses TRBV7-2 with TRBJ2-5; D may be TRBD1 (6 bases). The CDR3 nucleotides are TGTGCCAGCAGCTTAGTTGCGCAGGGGACGGAGACCCAGTACTTC. Translated: CASSLVAQGTETQYF.